This T cell receptor (beta chain) is drawn from a study of early T cells in non-severe SARS-CoV-2 infection. The CDR3 is 14 residues long. V lost 0 bases and J 5 bases, leaving 11 bases between the germline ends. Germline V gene data show CDR1 as SGHDT and CDR2 as YYEEEE. The table lists this clonotype with many counts. Antigen: not known. Study-wide findings and caveats: Matching with VDJdb favored anti-spike CD8 responses (missing private and CD4 specificities).

Attachment of unique molecular identifiers was made to individual cDNA molecules. TCRdb called the 5' RACE reads again in MiXCR, with one record for every CDR3 protein. Among approximately 30,000 distinct CDR3 sequences listed, 4.7% were seen once. Specimen: whole blood. The TCR sequence derives from an adult who was a healthcare worker with PCR-confirmed SARS-CoV-2 infection or an uninfected control (not recorded which). The chain uses TRBV5-6 and TRBJ1-1; D is possibly TRBD1 (5 bases). The CDR3 sequence is CASSLGGMTTEAFF. As DNA, the CDR3 is TGTGCCAGCAGCTTGGGGGGCATGACGACTGAAGCTTTCTTT.